Below, one T cell receptor (beta chain) is given with its context. Its antigen is undetermined. The sample is drawn from a study of blood T cells in healthy people across ages. General observations from the study: TCR beta diversity tracked closely with naive T cell percentage. Long-lived donors carried more naive CD4+ cells and greater diversity than aged donors. As age increased, TCR beta diversity per million T cells fell in a roughly linear fashion.

A second PCR of 7 to 11 cycles used a sample-barcoded 5' primer and a J-beta primer mix. TCRdb re-called the 5' RACE reads through MiXCR, storing one row per CDR3 protein. The table records roughly 800,000 distinct CDR3 sequences, roughly 60% of them present only once. The sequenced material came from blood. This clonotype originated in a man aged 30 to 39 in good health.

The CDR3 reads CSVDKRSGETQYF. The CDR3 bases are TGCAGCGTGGACAAAAGGTCGGGAGAGACCCAGTACTTC. This chain links TRBV29-1 with TRBJ2-4; D perhaps matches TRBD1 (5 bases). Near its end, the DNA agrees better with TRBJ2-5, so the J call may be wrong. CDR1 SQVTM and CDR2 ANQGSEA come from the germline V gene. The CDR3 runs 13 residues.